This T cell receptor beta chain was recovered during a study of blood T cell repertoires in COVID-19. About the study: Some COVID-19 samples were acute and others convalescent; all came from the United States, Italy and Spain. In each case, the material was cDNA or gDNA derived from T cells, B-cell-depleted T cells, or PBMCs.

Original processing notes: For nucleated cells, counts were estimated from reference gene primer amplification. This table comes from immunoSEQ multiplex PCR, and its TCRdb copy is limited to in-frame clones, with some not included. V, J and clone size reflect that table, while D and trimming were determined from the DNA. The sample shows 95,000 to 110,000 clones, around four fifths of them seen only once. The CDR3 contains 17 residues. V was clipped by 3 bases and J by 5 bases; unmatched bases: 13. The germline V gene encodes CDR1 LNHDA and CDR2 SQIVND (reference sequence). The source of this sequence is a man aged 55-75 years with acute or convalescent COVID-19. The sequenced material came from peripheral blood. The V call is TRBV19, the J call TRBJ2-7, with TRBD1 matching 10 bases. Here the CDR3 reads CASSIRRDRGRIHEQYF. Written as DNA, the CDR3 is TGTGCCAGTAGTATTAGGAGGGACAGGGGACGCATCCACGAGCAGTACTTC.